The clone carrying this T cell receptor (beta chain) was observed a few times. Its target is not known. Unique molecular identifiers were built into the TCRbeta library. TCRdb recomputed calls from the PCR reads with MiXCR, one row per CDR3 protein. The data contain some 440,000 distinct CDR3 sequences, about 17% of them singletons. This sample is part of a study of T-cell reconstitution after alpha-beta-depleted transplantation in children. Findings and limits, study-wide: Once a year had passed after transplant, T-cell counts and diversity came mostly from newly produced T cells. About two months after transplant, alpha-beta T cells reportedly came from several hundred expanded graft clones. For some patients, TCRbeta diversity was high at day 60 because of recipient T cells and thymic progenitors that survived.

Trimming took off 4 bases at V and 6 bases at J, with 18 bases between the two ends. The CDR3 runs to 16 residues. Germline V gene sequence: CDR1 KGHDR, CDR2 SFDVKD. The sequence was collected from a boy younger than two who had a stem cell transplant for Wiskott-Aldrich syndrome, so the T cells may come from the graft donor. The sequences come from PBMCs, mostly from graft donor cells, collected 360 days after TCRalphabeta/CD19-depleted stem cell transplant. This sequence joins TRBV24-1 and TRBJ2-1, with D possibly being TRBD1 or TRBD2 (7 bases each). CDR3 in DNA: TGTGCCACCAGTGAGCCGACAGGGAGGGCCGTCAATGAGCAGTTCTTC. Protein product: CATSEPTGRAVNEQFF.